Sequencing of this T cell receptor (beta chain) was carried out in a study of blood T cell repertoires in COVID-19. Across the whole study: Sample material is recorded as cDNA or gDNA derived from T cells, B-cell-depleted T cells, or PBMCs.

This CDR3 region has 13 residues. With 6 bases removed from V and 3 bases from J, the gap between germline ends came to 11 bases. CDR1 and CDR2 from the germline V gene are ENHRY and SYGVKD. Using immunoSEQ multiplex PCR, the repertoire was profiled, and TCRdb retains in-frame clones only, with some absent. The sample gives about 240,000 clones, 70% to 90% of which show up once; more than 0.95% is in the top ten. Sequencing was carried out using peripheral blood. V is TRBV10-3 and J is TRBJ1-1; possible D gene TRBD1, 5 bases. This sequence originates from a woman aged 40 to 49 who had recovered from COVID-19. CDR3 protein: CAIRRGGDTEAFF. The DNA of the CDR3 is TGTGCCATCAGGAGGGGAGGGGACACTGAAGCTTTCTTT.